These T cell receptor beta chains were read from a single sample in a study of blood T cell repertoires in COVID-19. Profiled with immunoSEQ multiplex PCR; TCRdb holds only in-frame clones, not every one. The profile shows 240,000 or so clones, approximately 83% of them singletons. The specimen sequenced was peripheral blood. The receptors were gathered from a man aged 30-40 years who had recovered from COVID-19. Both conserved end residues are part of each CDR3. Only part of the rows carry a size: once, few, many, or a class if the clone is expanded.

abundance: .; v_gene: TRBV4-1; CDR3aa: CASSQATRNEKLFF
abundance: .; v_gene: TRBV7-9; CDR3aa: CASSSGGLAGRETQYF
abundance: .; v_gene: TRBV28; CDR3aa: CASTPEGAGDQPQHF
abundance: .; v_gene: TRBV2; CDR3aa: CASRRSADTQYF
abundance: .; v_gene: TRBV19; CDR3aa: CASSIDRSSGGNEQFF
abundance: .; v_gene: TRBV21-1; CDR3aa: CDPPGQGSVGANTGELFF
abundance: .; v_gene: TRBV6-5; CDR3aa: CASSNLGNTEAFF
abundance: .; v_gene: TRBV27; CDR3aa: CASARRENTEAFF
abundance: .; v_gene: TRBV10-3; CDR3aa: CAISDEGSTDTQYF
abundance: .; v_gene: TRBV5-1; CDR3aa: CASSSGQGARGGELFF
abundance: .; v_gene: TRBV19; CDR3aa: CASSRSGGTDTQYF
abundance: .; v_gene: TRBV3-1/TRBV3-2; CDR3aa: CASSQAWTGGLGTEAFF
abundance: .; v_gene: TRBV27; CDR3aa: CASKGQGGYEQYF
abundance: .; v_gene: TRBV27; CDR3aa: CASRETGGNSPLHF
abundance: .; v_gene: TRBV5-1; CDR3aa: CASSLAGRGDTDTQYF
abundance: .; v_gene: TRBV9; CDR3aa: CASSVATGGREKLFF
abundance: .; v_gene: TRBV3-1/TRBV3-2; CDR3aa: CASSRGGRTDTQYF
abundance: .; v_gene: TRBV19; CDR3aa: CASNLLGELFF
abundance: .; v_gene: TRBV2; CDR3aa: CASSEGHRQETQYF
abundance: .; v_gene: TRBV5-1; CDR3aa: CASSITGQGAGETQYF
abundance: .; v_gene: TRBV10-3; CDR3aa: CAISGQGKNYGYTF
abundance: .; v_gene: TRBV9; CDR3aa: CASSARLAGINSYNEQFF
abundance: .; v_gene: TRBV4-1; CDR3aa: CASSQATELETQYF
abundance: .; v_gene: TRBV9; CDR3aa: CASSARTSGGAPNEQFF
abundance: .; v_gene: TRBV7-2; CDR3aa: CASSLPGRDIQYF
abundance: once; v_gene: TRBV10-1; CDR3aa: CASSERAGDTQYF
abundance: .; v_gene: TRBV4-1; CDR3aa: CASSTTSTGGYEQYF
abundance: once; v_gene: TRBV3-1/TRBV3-2; CDR3aa: CASSQDWSSLGDTQYF
abundance: .; v_gene: TRBV7-9; CDR3aa: CASSRDSSGNTIYF
abundance: .; v_gene: TRBV29-1; CDR3aa: CSVPQGNTIYF
abundance: many; v_gene: TRBV4-2; CDR3aa: CASSPARVGSDTQYF
abundance: .; v_gene: TRBV4-1; CDR3aa: CASSRRDRGRGYGYTF
abundance: .; v_gene: TRBV10-3; CDR3aa: CATLLDSGEETQYF
abundance: once; v_gene: TRBV10-3; CDR3aa: CAIAHSPTSGGSTDTQYF
abundance: once; v_gene: TRBV2; CDR3aa: CASSRDSRGGETQYF
abundance: .; v_gene: TRBV27; CDR3aa: CASSLSHGGNEKLFF
abundance: .; v_gene: TRBV19; CDR3aa: CASLGNYGYTF
abundance: .; v_gene: TRBV4-1; CDR3aa: CASSQGSGGGSYEQYF
abundance: few; v_gene: TRBV13; CDR3aa: CASSEGGGQETQYF
abundance: .; v_gene: TRBV11-2; CDR3aa: CASSPLSRVNTEAFF
abundance: .; v_gene: TRBV19; CDR3aa: CASSGGGFTTLNTEAFF
abundance: .; v_gene: TRBV11-2; CDR3aa: CASSLEVYEQYF
abundance: .; v_gene: TRBV5-8; CDR3aa: CASSRYRDRATGELFF
abundance: once; v_gene: TRBV6-1; CDR3aa: CASSERDRENTEAFF
abundance: .; v_gene: TRBV9; CDR3aa: CASTSGPGGNQPQHF
abundance: .; v_gene: TRBV27; CDR3aa: CASSPLAAGNANSPLHF
abundance: .; v_gene: TRBV11-2; CDR3aa: CASSSITAYTGELFF
abundance: .; v_gene: TRBV4-2; CDR3aa: CASSLDARRGNTIYF
abundance: .; v_gene: TRBV11-2; CDR3aa: CASKNNLAAEVYDGYTF
abundance: once; v_gene: TRBV10-3; CDR3aa: CATAEIPPGNTIYF
abundance: .; v_gene: TRBV14; CDR3aa: CASSLRYSANQYF